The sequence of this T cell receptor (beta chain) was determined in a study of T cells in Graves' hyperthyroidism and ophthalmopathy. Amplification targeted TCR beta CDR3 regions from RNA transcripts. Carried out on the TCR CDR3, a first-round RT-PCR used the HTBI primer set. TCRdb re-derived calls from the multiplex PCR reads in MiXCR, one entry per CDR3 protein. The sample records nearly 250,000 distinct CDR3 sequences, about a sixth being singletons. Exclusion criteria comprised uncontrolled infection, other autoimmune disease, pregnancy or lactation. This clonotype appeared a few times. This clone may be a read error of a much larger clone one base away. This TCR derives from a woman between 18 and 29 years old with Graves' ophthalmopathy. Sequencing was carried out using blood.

This CDR3 is CASSRVGTSGDNERFF. The CDR3 DNA sequence: TGTGCCAGCAGCAGAGTCGGGACTAGCGGAGACAATGAGCGGTTCTTC. The chain couples TRBV13 to TRBJ2-1, with 11 nucleotides matching TRBD2. CDR1 PRHDT and CDR2 FYEKMQ come from the germline V gene (reference sequence). The CDR3 is made up of 16 amino acids.